The 5 T cell receptor beta chains presented below share a single source sample, sequenced in a study of T-cell memory formation after mild COVID-19. In TCRdb, the 5' RACE reads were re-called with MiXCR into one record per CDR3 protein. The sample includes around 210,000 distinct CDR3 sequences, around 8.8% of them seen just once. The sample comprised PBMCs or a T cell subset sorted from them (not recorded which). These receptors were taken from a man between 18 and 35 years old who had mild COVID-19 (a few samples of this study predate the infection). Cell type and time point are not known.

The chain is built from TRBV18 and TRBJ1-4; D remains unclear. Looked up from germline, CDR1 is KGHSH and CDR2 is LQKENI. This CDR3 comprises 16 residues. The V gene lost 3 bases and the J gene lost 0 bases, with 11 bases spanning the gap. CDR3 sequence (DNA): TGTGCCAGCTCACCCTACGGACGGGCAACTAATGAAAAACTGTTTTTT. The encoded protein is CASSPYGRATNEKLFF.

This chain uses TRBV4-3 with TRBJ2-7, with TRBD2 identical over 8 bases. CDR1 is LGHNA and CDR2 is YSLEER in the germline V gene. The CDR3 loop spans 17 amino acids. V lost 0 bases to trimming and J lost 3 bases; unmatched junction nucleotides: 10. The CDR3: CASSQESSRGGFYEQYF. The CDR3 DNA is TGCGCCAGCAGCCAAGAGAGCAGTCGGGGGGGGTTCTACGAGCAGTACTTC.

Ten or more counts support this clonotype. V is TRBV4-3 and J is TRBJ1-1; D is undetermined. Germline V lookup: CDR1 LGHNA, CDR2 YSLEER. The CDR3 has 15 amino acids. The V end lost 2 bases, the J end lost 4 bases, and 14 bases lay between the germline ends. CDR3 coding DNA: TGCGCCAGCAGCCAAAACCTGGACGGACTCACTGAAGCTTTCTTT. It translates to CASSQNLDGLTEAFF.

This clonotype has a handful of counts. For the CDR3, the DNA is TGTGCCAGCAGTTTTCGAGGGAGCGATCAAAACATTCAGTACTTC. Translation: CASSFRGSDQNIQYF. The V call is TRBV12-3 or TRBV12-4, the J call TRBJ2-4, with D possibly matching TRBD2 (5 bases). The CDR3 is made up of 15 amino acids. Trimming shortened V by 3 bases and J by 5 bases, and 14 bases separated the two germline ends.

The genes are TRBV7-2 and TRBJ2-3, with TRBD2 as a possible D gene (6 bases). V lost 0 bases and J 8 bases, leaving 15 bases between the germline ends. Germline V lookup: CDR1 SGHTA, CDR2 FQGNSA. CDR3 length: 15 residues. The CDR3 protein is CASSLAGLEGGTQYF. The DNA for the CDR3 is TGTGCCAGCAGCTTAGCCGGCCTGGAGGGCGGTACGCAGTATTTT.